The 8 T cell receptor beta chains below all came from one sample that was sequenced in a study of T cells after yellow fever vaccination. One entry per CDR3 protein, called by TCRdb with MiXCR from the 5' RACE reads. The sample lists around 400,000 distinct CDR3 sequences, around 10% occurring once. This material consisted of PBMCs, taken on the day of the first yellow fever vaccination. These receptors were taken from a man between 18 and 35 years old who received the YFV17D yellow fever vaccine.

The J gene is TRBJ2-6, the V gene TRBV20-1, with TRBD2 matching over 8 bases. CDR1 is DFQATT, CDR2 SNEGSKA, per germline (reference sequence). V lost 4 bases and J lost 0; bases outside the gene matches: 5. CDR3 size: 16 residues. Here the CDR3 DNA reads TGCAGTGCTACGAGCGGGGGACCCTCTGGGGCCAACGTCCTGACTTTC. This translates into CSATSGGPSGANVLTF.

Here the CDR3 reads CASSLVIRGGTEAFF. CDR3 DNA sequence: TGTGCCAGCAGCTTAGTCATCAGGGGTGGCACTGAAGCTTTCTTT. V and J are TRBV7-2 and TRBJ1-1, with D possibly matching TRBD1 (6 bases). CDR3 length: 15 amino acids. V gave up 1 base and J gave up 4 bases, with 13 bases separating them. The germline CDR1 and CDR2 sequences are SGHTA and FQGNSA.

This clonotype came up a few times. The chain uses TRBV4-3 and TRBJ2-6; maybe TRBD1 (6 bases). CDR1 LGHNA and CDR2 YSLEER come from the germline V gene. Trimming removed 2 bases at V and 0 bases at J, with 11 bases between. The CDR3 extends over 17 amino acids. In DNA, the CDR3 is TGCGCCAGCAGCCAACAAAGGGGGAGCTCTGGGGCCAACGTCCTGACTTTC. This gives the protein CASSQQRGSSGANVLTF.

This clonotype was observed a few times. The rearrangement joins TRBV20-1 to TRBJ1-5; tentatively, D is TRBD1 (6 bases). The CDR3 totals 15 residues. Germline CDR1 DFQATT, CDR2 SNEGSKA (reference sequence). Trimming cost V 5 bases and J 3 bases, with 17 bases left between them. CDR3 residues: CSALTGIMVNQPQHF. CDR3 bases: TGCAGTGCTTTAACAGGGATAATGGTCAATCAGCCCCAGCATTTT.

This clonotype turned up a few times. The chain recombines TRBV20-1 with TRBJ2-7; 10 bases map to TRBD1. The CDR3 is 13 residues long. Germline CDR1 is DFQATT and CDR2 is SNEGSKA (reference sequence). The junction had 9 bases not matched to a gene; V was cut back by 5 bases and J by 8 bases. The CDR3 region is CSAGLGQGMKQYF. CDR3 nucleotide sequence: TGCAGTGCTGGGCTGGGACAGGGGATGAAGCAGTACTTC.

This clonotype has just a few counts. The J gene is TRBJ2-2, the V gene TRBV14; no definite D call. This CDR3 region has 16 residues. V lost 2 bases, J lost 4 bases, and 14 bases lay in between. The germline V gene has CDR1 SGHDN and CDR2 FVKESK. CDR3 nucleotides: TGTGCCAGCAGCCAACAGCCGCTCGGAACCACCGGGGAGCTGTTTTTT. This gives the protein CASSQQPLGTTGELFF. The complete variable domain, with remaining parts taken from reference TRBV14 and TRBJ2-2, reads EAGVTQFPSHSVIEKGQTVTLRCDPISGHDNLYWYRRVMGKEIKFLLHFVKESKQDESGMPNNRFLAERTGGTYSTLKVQPAELEDSGVYFCASSQQPLGTTGELFFGEGSRLTVL.

The V gene is TRBV20-1, the J gene TRBJ1-2; 8 bases agree with TRBD1. V was pared by 6 bases and J by 8 bases, with 14 bases of the junction left unmatched. This CDR3 has 14 amino acids. Germline CDR1 reads DFQATT; CDR2 reads SNEGSKA (reference sequence). The CDR3 nucleotides read TGCAGTGCAACTAGCCCGGACAGGGCGAAGGGCTACACCTTC. Amino acids: CSATSPDRAKGYTF.

This chain uses TRBV12-3 or TRBV12-4 with TRBJ2-6; D may be TRBD1 or TRBD2 (5 bases each). V was clipped by 3 bases and J by 3 bases, with 12 bases between them. There are 16 residues in the CDR3. The CDR3 DNA reads TGTGCCAGCAGTTTCAGTTGGGGGAGTGGGGCCAACGTCCTGACTTTC. As protein: CASSFSWGSGANVLTF.